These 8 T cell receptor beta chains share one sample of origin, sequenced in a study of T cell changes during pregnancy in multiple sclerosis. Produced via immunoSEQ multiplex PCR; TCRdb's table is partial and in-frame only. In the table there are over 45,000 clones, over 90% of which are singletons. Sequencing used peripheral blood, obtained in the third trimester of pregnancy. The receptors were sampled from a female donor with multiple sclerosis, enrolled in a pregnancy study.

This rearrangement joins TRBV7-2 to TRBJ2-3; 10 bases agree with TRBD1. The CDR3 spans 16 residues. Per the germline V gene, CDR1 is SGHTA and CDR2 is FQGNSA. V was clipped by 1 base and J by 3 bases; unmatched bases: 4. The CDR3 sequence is CASSLDGTGVTDTQYF. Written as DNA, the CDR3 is TGTGCCAGCAGCTTAGACGGGACAGGGGTTACAGATACGCAGTATTTT.

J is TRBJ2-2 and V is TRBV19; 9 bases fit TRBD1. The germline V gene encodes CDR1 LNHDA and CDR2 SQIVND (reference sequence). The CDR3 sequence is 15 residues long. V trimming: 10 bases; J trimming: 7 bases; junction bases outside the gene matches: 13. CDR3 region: CATARQGGFSGELFF. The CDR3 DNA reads TGTGCCACCGCCCGACAGGGGGGTTTCAGCGGGGAGCTGTTTTTT.

CDR3 coding DNA: TGTGCCAGCAGTTACACCAACCTGGACAGCTCGCAGTTCTTC. Protein product: CASSYTNLDSSQFF. J is TRBJ2-1 and V is TRBV6-5; D may be TRBD1 (6 bases). Trimming took 2 bases from V and 12 from J, leaving 17 bases between them. The germline V gene has CDR1 MNHEY and CDR2 SVGAGI. The CDR3 sequence is 14 residues long.

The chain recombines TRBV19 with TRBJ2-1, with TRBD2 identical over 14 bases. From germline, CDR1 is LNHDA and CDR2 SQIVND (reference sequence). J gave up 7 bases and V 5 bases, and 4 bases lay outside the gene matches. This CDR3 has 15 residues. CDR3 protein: CASSPGLAGENEQFF. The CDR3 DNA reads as TGTGCCAGTAGTCCGGGACTAGCGGGAGAGAATGAGCAGTTCTTC. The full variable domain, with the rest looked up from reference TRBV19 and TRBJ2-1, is DGGITQSPKYLFRKEGQNVTLSCEQNLNHDAMYWYRQDPGQGLRLIYYSQIVNDFQKGDIAEGYSVSREKKESFPLTVTSAQKNPTAFYLCASSPGLAGENEQFFGPGTRLTVL.

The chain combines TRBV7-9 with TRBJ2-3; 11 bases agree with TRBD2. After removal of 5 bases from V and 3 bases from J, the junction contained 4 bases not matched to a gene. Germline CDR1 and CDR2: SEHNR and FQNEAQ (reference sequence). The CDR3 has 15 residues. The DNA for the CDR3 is TGTGCCAGCAGCACCGGGACTAGCGGAACAGATACGCAGTATTTT. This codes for CASSTGTSGTDTQYF.

DNA of the CDR3: TGTGCCAGCAGCTTAGCGGGACAGGGGATCTCCGAGCAGTACTTC. Residues: CASSLAGQGISEQYF. The chain is built from TRBV7-8 and TRBJ2-7; 10 nucleotides line up with TRBD1. Losses at the gene ends were 0 bases for V and 6 bases for J; bases not matched to a gene: 5. The CDR3 contains 15 residues. Germline lookup yields CDR1 SGHVS and CDR2 FQNEAQ.

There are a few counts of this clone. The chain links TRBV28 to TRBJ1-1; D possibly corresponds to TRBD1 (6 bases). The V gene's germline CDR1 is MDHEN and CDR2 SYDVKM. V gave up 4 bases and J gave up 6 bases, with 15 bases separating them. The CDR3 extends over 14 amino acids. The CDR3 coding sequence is TGTGCCAGCAGTTCCGGACAGCCTCGACCTGAAGCTTTCTTT. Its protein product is CASSSGQPRPEAFF.

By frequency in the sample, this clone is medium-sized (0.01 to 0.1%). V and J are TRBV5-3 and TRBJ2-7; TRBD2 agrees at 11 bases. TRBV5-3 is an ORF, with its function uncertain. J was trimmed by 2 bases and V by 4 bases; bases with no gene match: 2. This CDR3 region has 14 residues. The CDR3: CARSPGLAAYEQYF. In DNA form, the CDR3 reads TGTGCCAGAAGCCCGGGACTAGCGGCCTACGAGCAGTACTTC.